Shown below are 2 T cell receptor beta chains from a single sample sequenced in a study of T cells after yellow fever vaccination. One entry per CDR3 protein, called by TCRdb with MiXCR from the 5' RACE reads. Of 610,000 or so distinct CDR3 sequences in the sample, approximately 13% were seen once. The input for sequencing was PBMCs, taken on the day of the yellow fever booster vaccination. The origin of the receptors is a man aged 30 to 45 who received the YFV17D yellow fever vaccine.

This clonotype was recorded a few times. Written as DNA, the CDR3 is TGTGCCAGCAGCTCAGCTAGCGGATACTCCTACAATGAGCAGTTCTTC. As protein: CASSSASGYSYNEQFF. The V gene is TRBV11-2, the J gene TRBJ2-1; 7 positions match TRBD2. Unmatched junction bases numbered 6, after V lost 4 bases and J lost 0 bases. Germline CDR1 and CDR2: SGHAT and FQNNGV. CDR3 length: 16 residues.

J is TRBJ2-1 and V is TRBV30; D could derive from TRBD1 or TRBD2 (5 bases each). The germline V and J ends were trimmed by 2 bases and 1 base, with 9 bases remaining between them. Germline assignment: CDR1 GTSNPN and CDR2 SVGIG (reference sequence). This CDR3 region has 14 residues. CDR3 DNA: TGTGCCTGGAGTTGGGGCGGGTCCTACAATGAGCAGTTCTTC. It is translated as CAWSWGGSYNEQFF.